This entry concerns a single T cell receptor (beta chain). As yet, its antigen is unknown. Produced via immunoSEQ multiplex PCR; TCRdb's table is partial and in-frame only. The sample yields about 120,000 clones, 75% to 90% seen once. This record comes from a study of T cell responses to AZD1222 COVID-19 vaccine. Overall study findings and caveats: Baseline serology detected seropositivity in only six AZD1222 recipients.

The source was peripheral blood, collected on day 0 of AZD1222 vaccination. This receptor was taken from an adult in good health.

The CDR3 DNA follows: TGCAGCGTTGTTTGGCAGGCACAACGGTACTTC. This codes for CSVVWQAQRYF. The rearrangement links TRBV29-1 to TRBJ2-7, with D unclear. CDR1 SQVTM and CDR2 ANQGSEA come from the germline V gene. Trimming shortened V by 4 bases and J by 12 bases, and 16 bases separated the two germline ends. This CDR3 has 11 residues.